This T cell receptor beta chain was observed in a study of monozygotic twins with inflammatory bowel disease. Broader study findings: Among IBD patients, TCRbeta diversity (inverse Simpson) was lower than in healthy co-twins.

Germline V CDR1 and CDR2: MNHEY, SVGAGI. The CDR3 has 17 residues. On this clonotype: Its antigen is undetermined.

An amount of about 3,500 ng of total RNA was used for each TCR library. Each sample had eight separate cDNA synthesis reactions. TCRdb reprocessed the 5' RACE reads and keeps a single row for each CDR3 protein, giving no DNA. This specimen shows 330,000 or so distinct CDR3 sequences; the ten leading clones hold 2% to 2.5%. The clonotype comes from a human donor with ulcerative colitis or Crohn's disease, or a healthy co-twin of an affected twin (not recorded which). V gene TRBV6-5 combines with J gene TRBJ1-2; as DNA is missing, the TRBD1 call by TCRdb cannot be tested. The sequenced sample was blood. The CDR3 loop is CASSYSGTGNPNYGYTF.